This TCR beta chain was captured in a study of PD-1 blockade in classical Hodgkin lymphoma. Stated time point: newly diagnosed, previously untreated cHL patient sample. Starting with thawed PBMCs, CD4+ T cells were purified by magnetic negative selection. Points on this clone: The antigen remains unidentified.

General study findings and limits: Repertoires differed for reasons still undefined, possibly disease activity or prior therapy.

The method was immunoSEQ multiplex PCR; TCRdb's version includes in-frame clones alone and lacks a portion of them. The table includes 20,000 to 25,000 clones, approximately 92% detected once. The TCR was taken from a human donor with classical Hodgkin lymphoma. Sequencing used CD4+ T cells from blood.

The CDR3 nucleotides are TGCAGCGTCGCCGGGACAAAGGGCCAAGCCCAGCATTTT. The encoded protein is CSVAGTKGQAQHF. The V call is TRBV29-1, the J call TRBJ1-5, with a possible D match to TRBD1 (6 bases). This CDR3 has 13 residues. V lost 6 bases, J lost 11 bases, and 20 bases lay in between. Germline values: CDR1 SQVTM, CDR2 ANQGSEA.